Given below is one T cell receptor beta chain in context. It has no known antigen specificity. One junction end does not reproduce the germline sequence, and a read error may be involved. The germline V gene (reference sequence) sets CDR1 to SSHAT and CDR2 to FNYEAQ. The CDR3 starts with the cysteine, ends with the phenylalanine, and has 15 residues. The CDR3 DNA has 45 bases and is translated from base 1. The sample belongs to a study of blood T cell repertoires in COVID-19 (dated by TCRdb to the early 2020s). Looking at the study overall: Collaborator samples came from the United States, Italy and Spain and covered acute and convalescent phases of COVID-19. The material from the prospective study consisted of cDNA or gDNA derived from T cells, B-cell-depleted T cells, or PBMCs. Deeply sampled blood TCRbeta repertoires from subjects exposed to, actively infected with, or recovered from COVID-19 were included in the dataset. The repertoires were released in a freely available public database meant as a resource for research on the immune response to SARS-CoV-2. The samples were drawn from the first 160 participants of the ongoing ImmuneRACE study and from some 1,300 subjects provided by 6 global collaborators. The sample metadata nearly always contained a de-identified subject ID, COVID-19 status, age in years and sex. Where HLA class I and class II types were available, the types were taken from metadata supplied by the sample provider, not from assay-based typing. General conclusions and limits of the study: The amount of clinical and demographic metadata varied by source and participant and was provided uncurated.

One collaborating source in Seattle enrolled patients while the patients were actively infected and followed the patients over time throughout the course of disease. Whole blood was collected in K2EDTA tubes by collaborating institutions according to the institutions' own protocols. For TCRbeta analysis, collaborators shipped samples in one of three forms: frozen whole blood, isolated PBMCs, or DNA extracted from either of those sample types. The immunoSEQ Assay, a bias-controlled multiplex PCR, was used to amplify TCRbeta CDR3 regions from genomic DNA. The paper's processing steps were these. The number of nucleated cells in each sample was estimated from the amplification of reference gene primers within the assay. To quantify the absolute abundance of each unique TCRbeta CDR3 rearrangement, sequence reads were collapsed and filtered. For each sample, productive Simpson clonality was calculated as the square root of Simpson's diversity index over productive rearrangements. The immuneACCESS repertoire file appears here via TCRdb, limited to in-frame rearrangements. These files lack a portion of the clones; in checked studies, under half of the deficit traces to unresolved V genes, and the cause of the others is not known. The D gene and trimming were derived from the DNA, and the V and J assignments and clone size from that table. This sample gives approximately 150,000 clones in total; 85% to 90% of them show up just once. The ten most abundant clones make up around an eighth of the sample.

This chain is built from TRBV7-7 and TRBJ2-1; a weak D assignment points to TRBD2 (7 bases agree). This clonotype originated in a man in his late teens or twenties with COVID-19, enrolled during active disease. Sequenced material: peripheral blood. The CDR3 loop reads CASSLDGGAHNEQFF. The nucleotide sequence is TGTGCTAGCAGCTTAGATGGGGGGGCCCACAATGAGCAGTTCTTC.